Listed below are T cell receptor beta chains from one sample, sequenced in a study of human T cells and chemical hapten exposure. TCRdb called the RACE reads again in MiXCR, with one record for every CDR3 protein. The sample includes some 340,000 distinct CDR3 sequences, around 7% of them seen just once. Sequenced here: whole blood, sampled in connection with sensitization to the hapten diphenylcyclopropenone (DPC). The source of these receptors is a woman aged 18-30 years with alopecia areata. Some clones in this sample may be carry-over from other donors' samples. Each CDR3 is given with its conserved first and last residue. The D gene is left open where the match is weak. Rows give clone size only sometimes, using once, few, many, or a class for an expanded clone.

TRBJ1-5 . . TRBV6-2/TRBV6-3 TGTGCCAGCACGGGCGGCTATAGCAATCAGCCCCAGCATTTT CASTGGYSNQPQHF
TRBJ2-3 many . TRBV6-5 TGTGCCAGCAGTTACTCAGCGGTGAGCACAGATACGCAGTATTTT CASSYSAVSTDTQYF
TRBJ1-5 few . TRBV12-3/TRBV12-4 TGTGCCAGCAGTTTAGGAGTTGGACCCTTAAAGCCCCAGCATTTT CASSLGVGPLKPQHF
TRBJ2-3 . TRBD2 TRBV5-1 TGCGCCAGCCAAGAACTAGCGGGGATTAGCACAGATACGCAGTATTTT CASQELAGISTDTQYF
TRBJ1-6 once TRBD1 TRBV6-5 TGTGCCAGCAGTTATCTCCGGGACAGGGCTCAATCACCCCTCCACTTT CASSYLRDRAQSPLHF
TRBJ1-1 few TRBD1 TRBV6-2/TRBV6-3 TGTGCCAGCAGTTACTCAGGGACAGGGGTGGTAACTGAAGCTTTCTTT CASSYSGTGVVTEAFF
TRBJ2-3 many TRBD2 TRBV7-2 TGTGCCAGCAGATCGGGACTATCCTCAGATACGCAGTATTTT CASRSGLSSDTQYF
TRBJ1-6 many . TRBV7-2 TGTGCCAGCAGCCCCCAAGAGGCCCTCTATAATTCACCCCTCCACTTT CASSPQEALYNSPLHF
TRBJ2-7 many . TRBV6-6 TGTGCCAGCAGTTCACCGGGACCTAGCTCCTACGAGCAGTACTTC CASSSPGPSSYEQYF
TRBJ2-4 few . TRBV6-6 TGTGCCAGCAGCCCGAACAAAAACATTCAGTACTTC CASSPNKNIQYF
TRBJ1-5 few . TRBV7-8 TGTGCCAGCAGCTTTAACGGACGGAGACGCAATCAGCCCCAGCATTTT CASSFNGRRRNQPQHF
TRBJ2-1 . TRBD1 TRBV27 TGTGCCAGCAGTTCGGGGACAGGGGTCCACAATGAGCAGTTCTTC CASSSGTGVHNEQFF
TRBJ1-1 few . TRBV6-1 TGTGCCAGCAGTGAAGCCGTGAGGGGAACTGAAGCTTTCTTT CASSEAVRGTEAFF
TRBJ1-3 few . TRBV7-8 TGTGCCAGCAGCTTAGCGTCCTCGGACACCATATATTTT CASSLASSDTIYF
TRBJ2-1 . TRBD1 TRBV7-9 TGTGCCAGCAGCGAATTATTCCGGGACAGGCTATACAATGAGCAGTTCTTC CASSELFRDRLYNEQFF
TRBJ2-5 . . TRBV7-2 TGTGCCAGCAGCTTCAAGGGGGTCTTCCAAGAGACCCAGTACTTC CASSFKGVFQETQYF
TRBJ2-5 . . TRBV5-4 TGTGCCAGCAGACCGGCCAACATGGCCGCGCAAGAGACCCAGTACTTC CASRPANMAAQETQYF
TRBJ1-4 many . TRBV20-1 TGCAGTGCTAGAGGCCCAGCGACTAATGAAAAACTGTTTTTT CSARGPATNEKLFF
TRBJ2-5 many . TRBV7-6 TGTGCCAGCAGCTTAGAGGGGACCCAGTACTTC CASSLEGTQYF
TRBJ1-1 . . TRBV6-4 TGTGCCAGCAGTGAGACAGGACTTAGTTGGGCTTTCTTT CASSETGLSWAFF
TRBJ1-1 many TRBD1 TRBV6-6 TGTGCCAGCATTTTCAGGGGGAGCGAAGCTTTCTTT CASIFRGSEAFF
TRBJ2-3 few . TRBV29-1 TGCAGCGTTTCCCCTCGGGGGCCCACAGATACGCAGTATTTT CSVSPRGPTDTQYF
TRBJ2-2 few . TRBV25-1 TGTGCCAGCAGTCCACCGTGGAACACCGGGGAGCTGTTTTTT CASSPPWNTGELFF
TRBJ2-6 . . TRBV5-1 TGCGCCAGCAGTGTGTCAGGGGCCAACGTCCTGACTTTC CASSVSGANVLTF
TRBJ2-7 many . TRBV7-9 TGTGCCAGCAGGTTTAGGGAGAACGAGCAGTACTTC CASRFRENEQYF
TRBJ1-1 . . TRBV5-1 TGCGCCAGCAGCAAGGACAGTATAAACACTGAAGCTTTCTTT CASSKDSINTEAFF
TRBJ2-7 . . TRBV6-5 TGTGCCAGCAGTGGCGAGACAGGTCCTCGGTACTTC CASSGETGPRYF
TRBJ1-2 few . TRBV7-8 TGTGCCAGCAGCTTAGGGGGACTGAACTATGGCTACACCTTC CASSLGGLNYGYTF
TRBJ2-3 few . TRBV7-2 TGTGCCAGCAGCTTAGAGCAAGGGGGATGGTATACGCAGTATTTT CASSLEQGGWYTQYF
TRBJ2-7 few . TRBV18 TGTGCCAGCTCCTCAGTCGTAGGGAGGTACGAGCAGTACTTC CASSSVVGRYEQYF
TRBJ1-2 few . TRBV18 TGTGCCAGCTCACCCCGAGGAGGGGTCTATGGCTACACCTTC CASSPRGGVYGYTF